This record covers a single T cell receptor (beta chain). As yet, its antigen is unknown. The sample is drawn from a study of cytomegalovirus exposure and HLA in healthy donors. General observations from the study: Later on, an analysis showed TCR association rates differing by HLA locus, with DRB1 the most and HLA-C the fewest. It was confirmed in vitro that three of the CMV-associated chains were specific for CMV antigens. Some TCR beta chains (164 of them) were listed as cytomegalovirus-associated. Being productive about 87% or about 30% of the time was typical of most TCR beta V segments in an earlier analysis.

The PCR ran on 60 Vbeta and 13 Jbeta primers. Here immunoSEQ multiplex PCR was the method, and the copy in TCRdb shows in-frame clones only, minus some. The sample records about 170,000 clones, approximately 67% being singletons. Material for sequencing was PBMCs. This clonotype originated in a man aged 35 to 55 in good health and CMV-seronegative.

DNA for the CDR3: TGTGCCAGCAGCTTAACACTTAACCCAGCGGATTCACCCCTCCACTTT. Protein: CASSLTLNPADSPLHF. The chain recombines TRBV7-6 with TRBJ1-6; D is ambiguous. Germline lookup yields CDR1 SGHVS and CDR2 FNYEAQ. V was trimmed by 2 bases and J by 8 bases, leaving 16 bases between them. The CDR3 loop spans 16 amino acids.